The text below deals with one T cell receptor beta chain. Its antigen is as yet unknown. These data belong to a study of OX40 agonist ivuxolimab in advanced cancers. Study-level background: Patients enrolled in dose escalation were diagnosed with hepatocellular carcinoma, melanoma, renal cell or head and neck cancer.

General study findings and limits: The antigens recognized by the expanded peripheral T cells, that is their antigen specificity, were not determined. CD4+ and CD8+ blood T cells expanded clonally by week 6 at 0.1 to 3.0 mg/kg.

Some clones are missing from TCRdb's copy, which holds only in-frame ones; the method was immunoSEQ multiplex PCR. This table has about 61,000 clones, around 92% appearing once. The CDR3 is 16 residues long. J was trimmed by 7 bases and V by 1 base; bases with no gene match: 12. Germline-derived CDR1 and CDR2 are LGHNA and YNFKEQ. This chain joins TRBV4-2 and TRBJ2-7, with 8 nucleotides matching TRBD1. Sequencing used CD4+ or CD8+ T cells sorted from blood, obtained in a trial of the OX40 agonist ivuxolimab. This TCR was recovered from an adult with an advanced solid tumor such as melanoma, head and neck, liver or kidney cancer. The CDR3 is CASSQVAETGALEQYF. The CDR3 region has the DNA TGTGCCAGCAGCCAAGTTGCGGAGACAGGGGCCCTTGAGCAGTACTTC.